Listed here are 18 T cell receptor beta chains from one sample, sequenced in a study of blood T cell repertoires in COVID-19. Assay used: immunoSEQ multiplex PCR; TCRdb lists only in-frame clones, some missing. The sample includes over 120,000 clones, 84% of them seen just once. The sequenced sample was peripheral blood. Source of these receptors: a man aged 55 to 70 with active or convalescent COVID-19.

The rearrangement uses TRBV19 and TRBJ1-6, with 9 positions matching TRBD1. Germline V gives CDR1 LNHDA, CDR2 SQIVND (reference sequence). This CDR3 is built from 16 residues. V was clipped by 3 bases and J by 6 bases; unmatched bases: 6. The CDR3 loop reads CASSISRDRVNSPLHF. In nucleotides, the CDR3 is TGTGCCAGTAGTATCTCCCGGGACAGGGTTAATTCACCCCTCCACTTT.

This chain links TRBV10-1 with TRBJ2-2, with D perhaps matching TRBD1 (6 bases). Trimming left V 4 bases short and J 0 bases short, with 12 bases between. This CDR3 is 16 amino acids long. Germline CDR1 is WNHNN and CDR2 is SYGVQD (reference sequence). The DNA of the CDR3 is TGCGCCAGCAGTGGGGGCAGGGGTTCGAACACCGGGGAGCTGTTTTTT. Protein product: CASSGGRGSNTGELFF.

The sample holds one count of this clone. The chain links TRBV7-9 to TRBJ1-1; D is unclear. The CDR3 length is 12 residues. V was cut by 1 base and J by 10 bases, with 10 bases left in between. The V gene's germline CDR1 is SEHNR and CDR2 FQNEAQ (reference sequence). CDR3 protein: CASSLEDGRAFF. In nucleotides, the CDR3 is TGTGCCAGCAGCTTAGAGGATGGGAGAGCTTTCTTT.

The rearrangement joins TRBV4-1 to TRBJ2-1; no reliable D call. The length of the CDR3 is 15 residues. V was shortened by 4 bases and J by 6 bases, with 16 bases between the two germline ends. Germline CDR1 reads MGHRA; CDR2 reads YSYEKL. The CDR3 nucleotides read TGCGCCAGCAGCCCTCTCGAGACATCTCGCAATGAGCAGTTCTTC. Protein product: CASSPLETSRNEQFF.

The chain recombines TRBV6-2 or TRBV6-3 with TRBJ1-5; D call uncertain. The CDR3 consists of 18 residues. V lost 0 bases to trimming and J lost 6 bases, with 21 bases between them. The germline V gene encodes CDR1 MNHEY and CDR2 SVGEGT. The chain's CDR3 is CASSYSIFLSESGQPQHF. The CDR3 DNA is TGTGCCAGCAGTTACTCTATCTTCCTCTCCGAATCGGGTCAGCCCCAGCATTTT.

The rearrangement uses TRBV24-1 and TRBJ2-5; TRBD2 aligns across 11 bases. Germline V lookup: CDR1 KGHDR, CDR2 SFDVKD. The CDR3 extends over 16 amino acids. V shed 3 bases, J shed 5 bases, and the junction held 7 bases outside the gene matches. CDR3 in amino acids: CATSDGVAGGRETQYF. For the CDR3, the DNA is TGTGCCACCAGTGATGGGGTAGCGGGAGGGCGCGAGACCCAGTACTTC.

This chain uses TRBV27 with TRBJ2-3; 12 nucleotides align to TRBD2. The V gene's germline CDR1 is MNHEY and CDR2 SMNVEV (reference sequence). Trimming removed 5 bases from V and 4 bases from J; junction bases left unmatched: 7. The CDR3 runs to 16 residues. The CDR3 nucleotides are TGTGCCAGCAGTCCGACTAGCGGGAGTTTCCCAGATACGCAGTATTTT. It codes for CASSPTSGSFPDTQYF.

V and J are TRBV4-1 and TRBJ1-2; D possibly corresponds to TRBD1 (5 bases). V was pared by 0 bases and J by 2 bases, with 13 bases between. CDR1 MGHRA and CDR2 YSYEKL come from the germline V gene. This CDR3 contains 16 residues. CDR3 nucleotide sequence: TGCGCCAGCAGCCAAGACGAGACAGTTGGAAACTATGGCTACACCTTC. Amino acids: CASSQDETVGNYGYTF.

The V gene is TRBV12-3 or TRBV12-4, the J gene TRBJ2-1, with D possibly being TRBD1 (5 bases). Trimming took 6 bases from V and 6 from J, leaving 12 bases between them. The CDR3 spans 13 residues. The CDR3 DNA reads as TGTGCCAGCAGAGGGGTTTACTCCAATGAGCAGTTCTTC. As protein: CASRGVYSNEQFF.

The CDR3 DNA reads TGCAGCGTATTCTTGGACAGTCTTGCAACTAATGAAAAACTGTTTTTT. As protein: CSVFLDSLATNEKLFF. The chain couples TRBV29-1 to TRBJ1-4; a weak D match, TRBD1 (6 bases). Deletions cut 6 bases from V and 0 bases from J, with 17 bases between. There are 16 residues in the CDR3. The germline gives CDR1 SQVTM, CDR2 ANQGSEA.

This chain links TRBV28 with TRBJ1-5; 8 bases agree with TRBD1. The CDR3 runs 16 residues. V lost 7 bases to trimming and J lost 6 bases; unmatched junction nucleotides: 14. The germline V gene encodes CDR1 MDHEN and CDR2 SYDVKM. The CDR3 region is CASNGLRNRGSQPQHF. Here the CDR3 DNA reads TGTGCCAGCAACGGCCTCCGGAACAGGGGGAGTCAGCCCCAGCATTTT.

This chain connects TRBV18 to TRBJ1-1, with a weak D call TRBD1 (5 bases). Trimming cost V 4 bases and J 0 bases, with 9 bases left between them. Germline V gives CDR1 KGHSH, CDR2 LQKENI. CDR3 size: 14 residues. This CDR3 reads CASSLTALNTEAFF. As DNA, the CDR3 is TGTGCCAGCTCACTGACAGCTCTGAACACTGAAGCTTTCTTT.

V gene TRBV12-3 or TRBV12-4 combines with J gene TRBJ1-2, with D perhaps TRBD1 (6 bases). The CDR3 runs to 11 residues. The V and J ends lost 5 bases and 7 bases respectively, with 8 bases between them. The CDR3 DNA is TGTGCCAGCAGTGACAGGATTGGCTACACCTTC. It encodes CASSDRIGYTF.

The gene calls are TRBV3-1 (or the pseudogene TRBV3-2) and TRBJ2-1; TRBD2 matches 8 bases. Germline trimming cut 8 bases from V and 9 bases from J; bases unmatched to any gene: 6. The germline V gene encodes CDR1 LGHDT and CDR2 YNNKEL (reference sequence). The CDR3 spans 12 residues. CDR3 region: CASGAGAVEQFF. The CDR3 bases are TGTGCCAGCGGAGCGGGAGCGGTTGAGCAGTTCTTC.

The chain combines TRBV19 with TRBJ1-5; 9 positions match TRBD1. V was clipped by 4 bases and J by 6 bases; unmatched bases: 10. Per the germline V gene, CDR1 is LNHDA and CDR2 is SQIVND (reference sequence). CDR3 size: 16 residues. The CDR3 nucleotides are TGTGCCAGTAGTACGGGAATCTGGGACAGGGCTCAGCCCCAGCATTTT. Its protein product is CASSTGIWDRAQPQHF. The variable domain in full, with the rest retrieved from reference TRBV19 and TRBJ1-5, is DGGITQSPKYLFRKEGQNVTLSCEQNLNHDAMYWYRQDPGQGLRLIYYSQIVNDFQKGDIAEGYSVSREKKESFPLTVTSAQKNPTAFYLCASSTGIWDRAQPQHFGDGTRLSIL.

The V gene is TRBV11-2, the J gene TRBJ1-2; tentatively, D is TRBD1 (5 bases). Per the germline V gene, CDR1 is SGHAT and CDR2 is FQNNGV. Deletions cut 1 base from V and 9 bases from J, with 18 bases between. The length of the CDR3 is 15 residues. This chain's CDR3 is CASSLGQTLEGSYTF. Here the CDR3 DNA reads TGTGCCAGCAGCTTAGGACAGACTTTGGAGGGGAGCTACACCTTC.

The genes are TRBV6-5 and TRBJ1-2, with a weak D call TRBD1 (6 bases). The CDR3 consists of 15 residues. Trimming left V 3 bases short and J 1 base short, with 12 bases between. Germline CDR1 reads MNHEY; CDR2 reads SVGAGI. The CDR3 nucleotides are TGTGCCAGCAGTTATAGTCGCAGGGGTAACTATGGCTACACCTTC. Amino acid sequence: CASSYSRRGNYGYTF.

This clone came up a few times. The rearrangement links TRBV7-9 to TRBJ2-3, with D hard to call. The CDR3 is 13 amino acids. CDR1 is SEHNR and CDR2 is FQNEAQ in the germline V gene (reference sequence). V dropped 5 bases and J dropped 4 bases, with 10 bases sitting between them. CDR3 sequence: CASSTITSDTQYF. CDR3 DNA: TGTGCCAGCAGCACGATTACATCAGATACGCAGTATTTT.